The 3 T cell receptor beta chains below were found in one sample sequenced in a study of blood T cell repertoires in COVID-19. Generated by immunoSEQ multiplex PCR, the TCRdb table keeps only in-frame clones and is missing some. The sample shows about 250,000 clones, about 86% of them seen only once. Sample: peripheral blood. The receptors come from a man in his fifties or sixties with active or convalescent COVID-19.

This clone was observed a few times. The chain recombines TRBV4-1 with TRBJ2-7; D possibly corresponds to TRBD1 (5 bases). Looked up from germline, CDR1 is MGHRA and CDR2 is YSYEKL. The CDR3 runs 13 residues. V lost 5 bases and J lost 4, with 12 bases in between. The CDR3 region has the DNA TGCGCCAGCAGCAGACAGCAAGGTTACGAGCAGTACTTC. Translating gives CASSRQQGYEQYF.

J is TRBJ1-6 and V is TRBV21-1; TRBD1, the table's D call, lacks a check against the DNA. TRBV21-1 is noted as a pseudogene. The CDR3 sequence is 16 residues long. The CDR3 DNA reads TGTGCCAGCAGCAATAACGGGACAGCCCCAAATTCACCCCTCCACTTT. This translates into CASSNNGTAPNSPLHF.

This clone was recorded a few times. The genes are TRBV5-4 and TRBJ1-3; maybe TRBD1 (6 bases). Trimming removed 2 bases at V and 0 bases at J, with 9 bases between. The CDR3 consists of 15 residues. The V gene's germline CDR1 is SGHNT and CDR2 YYREEE (reference sequence). The DNA of the CDR3 is TGTGCCAGCAGCTTACAGGGCCCCTCTGGAAACACCATATATTTT. Translated, it gives CASSLQGPSGNTIYF.